This record looks at one T cell receptor beta chain sequence and its context. Authors' processing steps: Amplification of reference gene primers provided the estimated nucleated cell counts. Some clones are missing from TCRdb's copy, which holds only in-frame ones; the method was immunoSEQ multiplex PCR. The V and J calls and clone size were taken over from that table, and D and trimming were inferred from the DNA. In the table there are about 210,000 clones, 70% to 90% of which are singletons. The data stem from a study of blood T cell repertoires in COVID-19. Study context: Acute and convalescent COVID-19 specimens originated in the United States, Italy and Spain. In each case, the material was cDNA or gDNA derived from T cells, B-cell-depleted T cells, or PBMCs.

The V gene's germline CDR1 is LGHDT and CDR2 YNNKEL (reference sequence). The CDR3 spans 15 residues. V shed 4 bases and J 2 bases; nucleotides not matched to a gene: 4. This chain links TRBV3-1 (or the pseudogene TRBV3-2) with TRBJ1-5; 8 bases match TRBD1. The TCR sequence derives from a man between 35 and 55 years old with acute or convalescent COVID-19. Sequenced sample: peripheral blood. CDR3 nucleotides: TGTGCCAGCAGCCCCCAGGGGGCCGGCAATCAGCCCCAGCATTTT. Protein sequence: CASSPQGAGNQPQHF.